Below, 21 T cell receptor beta chains from the same sample are listed, as sequenced in a study of CD8+CD57+ T cells in acquired aplastic anemia. The TCR beta profiling, which covered VDJ combination and CDR3 sequence, was carried out using genomic DNA as the template. Using its own MiXCR run on the reads, TCRdb lists one record per CDR3 protein. The profile shows tens of thousands of distinct CDR3 sequences, under 50% of them singletons. Source material: sorted CD4+, CD8+, or CD8+CD57+ T cells (not recorded which) from PBMCs. These receptors were taken from a human donor in good health, serving as a control.

The chain recombines TRBV7-4 with TRBJ2-1; the D gene could be TRBD1 or TRBD2 (5 bases each). Trimming pared 5 bases from V and 6 bases from J, leaving 14 bases between. The CDR3 consists of 14 residues. Looked up from germline, CDR1 is SGHVT and CDR2 is SQSDAQ. The CDR3 here is CASSPLGVVNEQFF. DNA of the CDR3: TGTGCCAGCAGCCCGCTGGGGGTTGTCAATGAGCAGTTCTTC. The full variable domain, rest sourced from reference TRBV7-4 and TRBJ2-1, is GAGVSQSPRYKVAKRGRDVALRCDSISGHVTLYWYRQTLGQGSEVLTYSQSDAQRDKSGRPSGRFSAERPERSVSTLKIQRTEQGDSAVYLCASSPLGVVNEQFFGPGTRLTVL.

The chain is built from TRBV10-3 and TRBJ1-2; no definite D call. Germline loops: CDR1 ENHRY, CDR2 SYGVKD. CDR3 length: 15 residues. V was pared by 3 bases and J by 4 bases, with 15 bases between. In nucleotides, the CDR3 is TGTGCCATCAGTGAATTCCGGGATTCGGGCTATGGCTACACCTTC. It encodes CAISEFRDSGYGYTF.

This sequence joins TRBV2 and TRBJ1-5; possibly TRBD1 for D (5 bases). V lost 3 bases, J lost 4 bases, and 7 bases lay in between. The germline gives CDR1 SNHLY, CDR2 FYNNEI. CDR3 length: 13 residues. This CDR3 reads CASSDRVNQPQHF. The CDR3 DNA sequence: TGTGCCAGCAGTGACAGGGTGAATCAGCCCCAGCATTTT.

The gene calls are TRBV25-1 and TRBJ1-2, with TRBD1 matching over 7 bases. V trimming: 4 bases; J trimming: 3 bases; junction bases outside the gene matches: 5. CDR3 length equals 14 residues. The germline CDR1 and CDR2 sequences are MGHDK and SYGVNS. DNA of the CDR3: TGTGCCAGCAGTGCCCAGGGGGGGGACTATGGCTACACCTTC. It encodes CASSAQGGDYGYTF.

This clonotype was observed many times. This chain connects TRBV7-6 to TRBJ2-5; 7 bases line up with TRBD2. Trimming removed 1 base from V and 5 bases from J; junction bases left unmatched: 4. Per germline, CDR1 SGHVS and CDR2 FNYEAQ. This CDR3 is built from 14 residues. The CDR3 loop is CASSLGGGRETQYF. In DNA form, the CDR3 reads TGTGCCAGCAGCTTAGGGGGGGGAAGGGAGACCCAGTACTTC.

This clonotype was recorded at least ten times. The rearrangement uses TRBV7-6 and TRBJ2-7; 10 bases align to TRBD2. The germline CDR1 and CDR2 sequences are SGHVS and FNYEAQ. V lost 3 bases to trimming and J lost 2 bases; unmatched junction nucleotides: 4. The CDR3 is 15 amino acids. The CDR3 spells CASSFSGGPTYEQYF. In DNA form, the CDR3 reads TGTGCCAGCAGCTTTAGCGGGGGGCCGACCTACGAGCAGTACTTC.

V is TRBV25-1 and J is TRBJ2-3; 11 bases agree with TRBD2. The CDR3 covers 15 residues. Per the germline V gene, CDR1 is MGHDK and CDR2 is SYGVNS. The J segment lost 6 bases and the V segment lost 8 bases, leaving 10 bases of the junction unmatched. The CDR3 reads CASFVAGGPGDTQYF. DNA of the CDR3: TGTGCCAGCTTTGTAGCGGGAGGGCCCGGGGATACGCAGTATTTT. Using reference TRBV25-1 and TRBJ2-3 for the parts outside the CDR3, the full variable domain is EADIYQTPRYLVIGTGKKITLECSQTMGHDKMYWYQQDPGMELHLIHYSYGVNSTEKGDLSSESTVSRIRTEHFPLTLESARPSHTSQYLCASFVAGGPGDTQYFGPGTRLTVL.

The V and J genes are TRBV5-8 and TRBJ1-4, with 7 bases identical to TRBD1. The CDR3 has 17 residues. J lost 0 bases, V lost 4 bases, and 9 bases had no gene match. Germline V gives CDR1 SGHTS, CDR2 YDEGEE. CDR3 nucleotide sequence: TGTGCCAGCAGCGCGGACAGGTTGCTGGCAACTAATGAAAAACTGTTTTTT. Its translation is CASSADRLLATNEKLFF.

As concerns this clonotype: A much larger clone lies a single base off, so this may be a read error. The J gene is TRBJ1-2, the V gene TRBV3-1; D call uncertain. Per germline, CDR1 LGHDT and CDR2 YNNKEL (reference sequence). CDR3 size: 14 residues. V lost 0 bases and J 2 bases, leaving 7 bases between the germline ends. This CDR3 is CASSQEIANYGYTF. CDR3 bases: TGTGCCAGCAGCCAAGAGATTGCAAACTATGGCTACACCTTC.

This clonotype has a count of ten or more. The junction shows a germline mismatch at one end, possibly a read error. This chain connects TRBV2 to TRBJ1-1, with no clear D. This CDR3 spans 15 amino acids. CDR1 and CDR2 (germline): SNHLY, FYNNEI. The CDR3 nucleotides are TGTGCCAGCCGGGTCCGACACACCGAATATTCCGACCAAACCTTT. Protein sequence: CASRVRHTEYSDQTF.

The chain combines TRBV19 with TRBJ1-1, with no clear D. V gave up 8 bases and J gave up 6 bases, with 13 bases separating them. The CDR3 totals 12 residues. Per germline, CDR1 LNHDA and CDR2 SQIVND (reference sequence). CDR3 nucleotides: TGTGCCAGTGCTCACCTACGGGCTGAAGCTTTCTTT. Its protein product is CASAHLRAEAFF.

This clonotype occurred many times. The J gene is TRBJ2-7, the V gene TRBV9; 9 positions match TRBD2. The CDR3 has 17 amino acids. The trim removed 4 bases at V and 6 bases at J, leaving 17 bases unmatched. From germline, CDR1 is SGDLS and CDR2 YYNGEE. The CDR3 region is CASSPGGSGGPIGEQYF. As DNA, the CDR3 is TGTGCCAGCAGCCCCGGGGGGAGCGGGGGGCCGATAGGCGAGCAGTACTTC. Together with reference TRBV9 and TRBJ2-7, the CDR3 gives the full variable domain: DSGVTQTPKHLITATGQRVTLRCSPRSGDLSVYWYQQSLDQGLQFLIQYYNGEERAKGNILERFSAQQFPDLHSELNLSSLELGDSALYFCASSPGGSGGPIGEQYFGPGTRLTVT.

The chain is built from TRBV20-1 and TRBJ1-1, with no clear D. This CDR3 has 16 amino acids. The germline V gene encodes CDR1 DFQATT and CDR2 SNEGSKA (reference sequence). With 6 bases removed from V and 3 bases from J, the gap between germline ends came to 23 bases. This CDR3 reads CSASSGSDTGDTEAFF. In nucleotides, the CDR3 is TGCAGTGCCTCCAGCGGGAGTGACACCGGGGACACTGAAGCTTTCTTT.

This clonotype was recorded many times. This rearrangement joins TRBV6-1 to TRBJ1-3; 8 nucleotides agree with TRBD1. CDR1 and CDR2 (germline): MNHNS, SASEGT. The CDR3 loop spans 15 amino acids. J gave up 1 base and V 9 bases, and 8 bases lay outside the gene matches. CDR3 sequence (DNA): TGTGCCAGTAGCCCTACAGGGGGATCTGGAAACACCATATATTTT. Translation gives CASSPTGGSGNTIYF.

Remarks on this clonotype: At one of its ends the junction is not consistent with the germline gene, which may arise from a read error. The chain links TRBV7-2 to TRBJ1-2; D not certain. Germline loops: CDR1 SGHTA, CDR2 FQGNSA. CDR3 size: 14 residues. Here the CDR3 reads CASRLGRVVYGYTF. In DNA form, the CDR3 reads TGTGCCAGCAGATTAGGGAGGGTTGTCTATGGCTACACCTTC.

This rearrangement joins TRBV7-9 to TRBJ1-1; D remains ambiguous. The CDR3 loop spans 15 amino acids. V shed 5 bases and J shed 1 base, with 14 bases lying between them. Germline CDR1 SEHNR, CDR2 FQNEAQ (reference sequence). The CDR3 bases are TGTGCCAGCAGCCCGGACGGCTGGGGGAACACTGAAGCTTTCTTT. Translated: CASSPDGWGNTEAFF.

This sequence joins TRBV5-1 and TRBJ2-2; no reliable D call. The CDR3 totals 16 residues. The germline V gene has CDR1 SGHRS and CDR2 YFSETQ. V was cut by 6 bases and J by 0 bases, with 15 bases left in between. CDR3 in amino acids: CASTASAGANTGELFF. The DNA of the CDR3 is TGCGCCAGCACCGCATCAGCAGGAGCGAACACCGGGGAGCTGTTTTTT.

The rearrangement joins TRBV7-2 to TRBJ2-5, with D tentatively TRBD2 (6 bases). The end of the DNA aligns better with TRBJ2-7, so the J call may be wrong. From germline, CDR1 is SGHTA and CDR2 FQGNSA. The CDR3 is made up of 15 amino acids. The CDR3 DNA sequence: TGTGCCAGCAGCTTAGAACGGGGGAACTCCTACGAGCAGTACTTC. Translating gives CASSLERGNSYEQYF.

The gene calls are TRBV7-9 and TRBJ2-7; the match to TRBD1 covers 8 bases. Losses at the gene ends were 8 bases for V and 0 bases for J; bases not matched to a gene: 0. Looked up from germline, CDR1 is SEHNR and CDR2 is FQNEAQ (reference sequence). The CDR3 totals 12 residues. This CDR3 reads CASGTGSYEQYF. The DNA for the CDR3 is TGTGCCAGCGGGACAGGCTCCTACGAGCAGTACTTC.

The chain combines TRBV7-3 with TRBJ1-1; no clear D. CDR1 is SGHTA and CDR2 is FQGTGA in the germline V gene. The CDR3 has 13 residues. Trimming stripped 7 bases from V and 4 bases from J, with 13 bases between. CDR3 region: CASISGFGTEAFF. The CDR3, as DNA: TGTGCCAGCATTAGCGGGTTCGGCACTGAAGCTTTCTTT.

This clonotype was observed many times. The gene calls are TRBV9 and TRBJ2-7; no reliable D call. The V gene lost 4 bases and the J gene lost 5 bases, with 16 bases spanning the gap. In germline, CDR1 is SGDLS, CDR2 YYNGEE. The CDR3 totals 14 residues. CDR3 loop: CASSKAGLWDEQYF. The CDR3 DNA reads as TGTGCCAGCAGCAAAGCAGGATTGTGGGACGAGCAGTACTTC. The variable domain in full, completed from reference TRBV9 and TRBJ2-7, reads DSGVTQTPKHLITATGQRVTLRCSPRSGDLSVYWYQQSLDQGLQFLIQYYNGEERAKGNILERFSAQQFPDLHSELNLSSLELGDSALYFCASSKAGLWDEQYFGPGTRLTVT.